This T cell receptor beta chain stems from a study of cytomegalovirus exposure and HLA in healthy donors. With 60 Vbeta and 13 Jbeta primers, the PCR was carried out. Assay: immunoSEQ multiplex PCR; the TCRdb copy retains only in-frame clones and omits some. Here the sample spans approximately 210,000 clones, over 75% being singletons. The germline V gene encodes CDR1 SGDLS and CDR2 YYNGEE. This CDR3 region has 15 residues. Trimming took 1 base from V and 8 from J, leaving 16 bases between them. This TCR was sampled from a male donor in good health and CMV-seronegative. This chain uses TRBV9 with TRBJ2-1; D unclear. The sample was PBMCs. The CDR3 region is CASSVTLRSLDEQFF. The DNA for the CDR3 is TGTGCCAGCAGCGTAACCCTCCGGTCGCTCGATGAGCAGTTCTTC.